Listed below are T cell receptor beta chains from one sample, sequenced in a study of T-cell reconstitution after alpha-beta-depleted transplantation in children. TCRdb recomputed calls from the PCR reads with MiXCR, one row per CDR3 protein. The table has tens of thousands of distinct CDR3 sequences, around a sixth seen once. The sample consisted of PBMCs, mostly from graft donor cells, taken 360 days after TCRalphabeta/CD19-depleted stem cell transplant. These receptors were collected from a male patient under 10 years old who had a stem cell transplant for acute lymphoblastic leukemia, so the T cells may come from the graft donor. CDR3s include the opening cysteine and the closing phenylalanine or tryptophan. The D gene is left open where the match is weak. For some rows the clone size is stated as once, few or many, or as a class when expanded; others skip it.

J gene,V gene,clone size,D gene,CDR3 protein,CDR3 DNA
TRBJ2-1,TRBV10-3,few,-,CAISDPAENEQFF,TGTGCCATCAGTGACCCCGCTGAGAATGAGCAGTTCTTC
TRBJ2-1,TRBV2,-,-,CASSGGGLQFF,TGTGCCAGCAGTGGTGGTGGACTACAGTTCTTC
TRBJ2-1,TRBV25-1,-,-,CASSRGQLKFDEQFF,TGTGCCAGCAGTAGAGGACAGCTAAAGTTCGATGAGCAGTTCTTC
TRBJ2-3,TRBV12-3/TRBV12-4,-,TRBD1,CASRGTGRLDTQYF,TGTGCCAGCAGGGGGACAGGGCGTTTAGATACGCAGTATTTT
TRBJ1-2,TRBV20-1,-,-,CSAYYGYTF,TGCAGTGCTTACTATGGCTACACCTTC
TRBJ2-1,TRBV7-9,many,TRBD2,CASTKTSGMPYNEQFF,TGTGCCAGCACCAAGACTAGCGGGATGCCCTACAATGAGCAGTTCTTC
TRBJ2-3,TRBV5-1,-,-,CASSLEKGGGADTQYF,TGCGCCAGCAGCTTGGAGAAGGGAGGTGGGGCAGATACGCAGTATTTT
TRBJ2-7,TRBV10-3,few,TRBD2,CAIAGLAGVRQYF,TGTGCCATCGCGGGACTAGCGGGAGTGCGGCAGTACTTC
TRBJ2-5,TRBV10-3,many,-,CAISVYQETQYF,TGTGCCATCAGTGTTTACCAAGAGACCCAGTACTTC
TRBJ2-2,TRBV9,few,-,CASSVARRGNTGELFF,TGTGCCAGCAGCGTAGCTAGGAGGGGGAACACCGGGGAGCTGTTTTTT
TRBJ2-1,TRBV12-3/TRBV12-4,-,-,CASRFDSFSYNEQFF,TGTGCCAGCAGATTCGACAGCTTCTCCTACAATGAGCAGTTCTTC
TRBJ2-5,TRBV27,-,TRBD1,CATAGKGQGIQETQYF,TGTGCCACCGCAGGGAAGGGACAGGGGATCCAAGAGACCCAGTACTTC
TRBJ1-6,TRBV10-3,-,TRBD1,CAISPGTEHAPLHF,TGTGCCATCAGCCCCGGGACAGAGCATGCACCCCTCCACTTT
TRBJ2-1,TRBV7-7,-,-,CASSLGPTGYEQFF,TGTGCCAGCAGCCTGGGACCTACTGGGTATGAGCAGTTCTTC
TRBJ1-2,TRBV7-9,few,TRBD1,CASSSIRQGSRNYGYTF,TGTGCCAGCAGCTCTATACGACAGGGATCCCGAAACTATGGCTACACCTTC
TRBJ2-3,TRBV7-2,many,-,CASSFLLGSGTDTQYF,TGTGCCAGCAGCTTCTTGTTGGGTAGCGGCACAGATACGCAGTATTTT
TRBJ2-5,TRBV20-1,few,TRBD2,CSARLAGGPQETQYF,TGCAGTGCAAGACTAGCGGGAGGACCACAAGAGACCCAGTACTTC
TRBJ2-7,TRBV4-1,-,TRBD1,CASSQGQGAYEQYF,TGCGCCAGCAGCCAGGGACAGGGAGCCTACGAGCAGTACTTC
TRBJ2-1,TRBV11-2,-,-,CASSLNPSGVGGRGGSEQFF,TGTGCCAGCAGCTTAAACCCCTCGGGGGTAGGCGGGAGAGGGGGCAGTGAGCAGTTCTTC
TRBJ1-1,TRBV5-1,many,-,CASSFSKEVNTEAFF,TGCGCCAGCAGCTTTAGCAAAGAGGTGAACACTGAAGCTTTCTTT
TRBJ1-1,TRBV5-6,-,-,CASSLFGEAPTEAFF,TGTGCCAGCAGCTTGTTCGGGGAAGCTCCCACTGAAGCTTTCTTT
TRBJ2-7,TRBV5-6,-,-,CASSFSDSPYEQYF,TGTGCCAGCAGCTTTAGTGACTCCCCCTACGAGCAGTACTTC
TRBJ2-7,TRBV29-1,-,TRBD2,CSVELAGAIPYEQYF,TGCAGCGTTGAATTGGCGGGAGCCATCCCCTACGAGCAGTACTTC
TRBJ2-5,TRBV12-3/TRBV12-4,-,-,CASSLRGGETQYF,TGTGCCAGCAGTCTCAGGGGTGGAGAGACCCAGTACTTC
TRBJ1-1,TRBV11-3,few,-,CASGLGGNTEAFF,TGTGCCAGCGGTTTAGGTGGGAACACTGAAGCTTTCTTT
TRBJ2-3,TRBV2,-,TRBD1,CASSRDRVVVGTQYF,TGTGCCAGCAGTAGGGACAGGGTTGTAGTCGGTACGCAGTATTTT
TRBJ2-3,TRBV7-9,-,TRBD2,CASSLSGRAPDTQYF,TGTGCCAGCAGCTTAAGCGGGAGGGCCCCAGATACGCAGTATTTT
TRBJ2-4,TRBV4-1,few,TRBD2,CASSLSGGGGIQYF,TGCGCCAGCAGCCTTTCGGGAGGTGGGGGCATTCAGTACTTC
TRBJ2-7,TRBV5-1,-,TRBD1,CASSSSGQAYEQYF,TGCGCCAGCAGCTCCTCGGGACAGGCCTACGAGCAGTACTTC
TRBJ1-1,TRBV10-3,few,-,CAISAPAQNTEAFF,TGTGCCATCAGTGCCCCTGCCCAGAACACTGAAGCTTTCTTT
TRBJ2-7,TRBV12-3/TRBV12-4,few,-,CASSTPGPHYEQYF,TGTGCCAGCAGTACCCCGGGACCTCATTACGAGCAGTACTTC
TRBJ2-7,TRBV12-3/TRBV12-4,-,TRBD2,CASSPTQTSGTLGQYF,TGTGCCAGCAGTCCAACCCAGACTAGCGGGACTCTGGGGCAGTACTTC
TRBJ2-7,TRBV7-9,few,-,CASSISRDKGGLYEQYF,TGTGCCAGCAGCATAAGCCGGGACAAGGGAGGACTCTACGAGCAGTACTTC
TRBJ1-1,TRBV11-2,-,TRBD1,CASSLDRGANTEAFF,TGTGCCAGCAGCCTGGACAGGGGGGCGAACACTGAAGCTTTCTTT